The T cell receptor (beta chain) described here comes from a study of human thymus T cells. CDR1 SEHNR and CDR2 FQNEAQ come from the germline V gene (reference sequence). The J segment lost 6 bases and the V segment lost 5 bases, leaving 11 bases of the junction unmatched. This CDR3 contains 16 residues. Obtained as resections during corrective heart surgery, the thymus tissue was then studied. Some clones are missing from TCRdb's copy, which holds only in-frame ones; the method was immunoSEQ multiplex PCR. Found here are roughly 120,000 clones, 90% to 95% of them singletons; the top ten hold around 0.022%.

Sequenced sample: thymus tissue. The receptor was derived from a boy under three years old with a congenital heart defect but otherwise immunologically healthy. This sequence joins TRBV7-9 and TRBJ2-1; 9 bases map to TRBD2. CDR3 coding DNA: TGTGCCAGCAGCCTCGATGGGCGGGGGGGCCTCAATGAGCAGTTCTTC. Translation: CASSLDGRGGLNEQFF.